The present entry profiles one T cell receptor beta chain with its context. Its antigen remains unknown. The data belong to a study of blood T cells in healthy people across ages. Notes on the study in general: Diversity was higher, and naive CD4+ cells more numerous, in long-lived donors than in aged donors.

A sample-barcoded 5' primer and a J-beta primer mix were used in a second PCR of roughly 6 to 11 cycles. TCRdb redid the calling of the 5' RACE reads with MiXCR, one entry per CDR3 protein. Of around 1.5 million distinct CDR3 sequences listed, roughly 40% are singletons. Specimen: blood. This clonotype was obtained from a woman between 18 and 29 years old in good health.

The CDR3: CASAAGTAYEQFF. CDR3 DNA: TGTGCTAGTGCCGCCGGGACAGCCTACGAGCAGTTCTTC. The V gene is TRBV12-5, the J gene TRBJ2-1; 7 nucleotides agree with TRBD1. Germline CDR1 reads LGHNT; CDR2 reads FRNRAP. The CDR3 is 13 residues long. The V and J ends lost 7 bases and 10 bases, in that order; junction bases with no gene match: 10.